This passage covers 14 T cell receptor beta chains from one sample sequenced in a study of cytotoxic CD8 clonotypes in ibrutinib-treated CLL (dated by TCRdb to the early 2020s). Per the publication, the time point label means: approximately 2 years on ibrutinib. The method was the immunoSEQ multiplex PCR assay. This immuneACCESS table, as held by TCRdb, lists in-frame sequences with V and J called but not all clones. Of the missing ones, under half trace to an unresolved V gene in checked studies; the others have no known cause. Present in this sample are approximately 100,000 clones, about 53% of which were seen just once. Of the sample, more than 35% falls within the top ten clones. Sequencing was performed on PBMCs, taken after 24 months of ibrutinib treatment. All receptors come from a human donor with chronic lymphocytic leukemia.

The rearrangement links TRBV7-8 to TRBJ2-5; 9 nucleotides agree with TRBD2. V gave up 1 base and J gave up 2 bases; unmatched junction bases: 8. Germline V gene data show CDR1 as SGHVS and CDR2 as FQNEAQ. This CDR3 has 17 amino acids. CDR3 protein: CASSLGFGAGGQETQYF. In nucleotides, the CDR3 is TGTGCCAGCAGCTTAGGGTTTGGTGCGGGGGGGCAAGAGACCCAGTACTTC.

This clone has only a few counts. The V call is TRBV29-1, the J call TRBJ1-1; possible D gene TRBD1, 5 bases. Trimming shortened V by 7 bases and J by 3 bases, and 12 bases separated the two germline ends. The CDR3 has 12 amino acids. Per the germline V gene, CDR1 is SQVTM and CDR2 is ANQGSEA. CDR3 bases: TGCAGCGGCTGGGACGGCGACACTGAAGCTTTCTTT. Protein: CSGWDGDTEAFF.

The genes are TRBV5-5 and TRBJ2-5, with 8 positions matching TRBD1. With 4 bases clipped from V and 5 bases from J, the junction kept 13 bases outside the gene matches. The CDR3 length is 16 residues. Germline CDR1 and CDR2: SGHKS and YYEKEE (reference sequence). DNA of the CDR3: TGTGCCAGCAGCCTCCTCGTCAGGGGGCCAGGGGAGACCCAGTACTTC. Its translation: CASSLLVRGPGETQYF.

This clone was counted only a few times. The chain recombines TRBV19 with TRBJ2-1, with TRBD1 identical over 8 bases. CDR1 LNHDA and CDR2 SQIVND come from the germline V gene (reference sequence). The CDR3 runs to 15 residues. The ends lost 1 base at V and 9 bases at J; junction bases unmatched: 8. The CDR3 reads CASSIANTGTGEQFF. The CDR3 DNA sequence: TGTGCCAGTAGTATAGCAAACACAGGGACAGGTGAGCAGTTCTTC.

The chain employs TRBV6-1 and TRBJ2-7, with D uncertain. Germline assignment: CDR1 MNHNS and CDR2 SASEGT. The V end was cut by 2 bases, the J end by 3 bases, with 8 bases between. The CDR3 consists of 13 residues. The CDR3 protein is CASSEHESYEQYF. The DNA for the CDR3 is TGTGCCAGCAGTGAACACGAGAGCTACGAGCAGTACTTC.

This chain uses TRBV29-1 with TRBJ2-5, with 11 bases identical to TRBD2. Germline V CDR1 and CDR2: SQVTM, ANQGSEA. The length of the CDR3 is 17 residues. V lost 6 bases and J lost 6; bases outside the gene matches: 18. DNA for the CDR3: TGCAGCGTGAGGACAGGGGTTGTTAGCGGGGGGGTTAAGACCCAGTACTTC. As protein: CSVRTGVVSGGVKTQYF.

This chain connects TRBV30 to TRBJ1-4, with D tentatively TRBD1 (5 bases). The germline V and J ends were trimmed by 5 bases and 10 bases, with 26 bases remaining between them. Germline V CDR1 and CDR2: GTSNPN, SVGIG (reference sequence). This CDR3 has 16 residues. The CDR3 region is CAWSLFGTSVGGKLFF. For the CDR3, the DNA is TGTGCCTGGTCCCTTTTCGGGACGAGTGTGGGCGGAAAACTGTTTTTT.

CDR3 region: CASSLSLLIREQYF. CDR3 nucleotides: TGTGCCAGCAGCTTATCCCTCCTTATTCGAGAGCAGTACTTC. The J gene is TRBJ2-7, the V gene TRBV11-3; D call uncertain. The V end was cut by 2 bases, the J end by 7 bases, with 15 bases between. The CDR3 is made up of 14 amino acids. CDR1 and CDR2 from the germline V gene are SGHNT and YENEEA.

The CDR3 sequence is CASSLTGTGWEQYF. Written as DNA, the CDR3 is TGCGCCAGCAGCTTGACCGGGACAGGCTGGGAGCAGTACTTC. The chain uses TRBV5-1 and TRBJ2-7; TRBD1 aligns across 8 bases. The CDR3 runs to 14 residues. CDR1 and CDR2 (germline): SGHRS, YFSETQ. With 1 base clipped from V and 7 bases from J, the junction kept 7 bases outside the gene matches.

This clone turned up a few times. CDR3 loop: CASSLVGSGSPYEQYF. CDR3 coding DNA: TGCGCCAGCAGCTTGGTCGGTAGCGGGTCTCCCTACGAGCAGTACTTC. V usage is TRBV5-1 and J usage is TRBJ2-7, with TRBD2 matching 7 bases. The CDR3 contains 16 residues. Germline V CDR1 and CDR2: SGHRS, YFSETQ. The V gene end was trimmed by 0 bases and the J gene end by 2 bases; junction bases not matched to a gene: 8. Together with reference TRBV5-1 and TRBJ2-7, the CDR3 gives the full variable domain: KAGVTQTPRYLIKTRGQQVTLSCSPISGHRSVSWYQQTPGQGLQFLFEYFSETQRNKGNFPGRFSGRQFSNSRSEMNVSTLELGDSALYLCASSLVGSGSPYEQYFGPGTRLTVT.

The rearrangement joins TRBV7-8 to TRBJ1-5; D not resolved. CDR1 and CDR2 from the germline V gene are SGHVS and FQNEAQ. The CDR3 runs to 16 residues. V lost 1 base to trimming and J lost 5 bases, with 15 bases between them. As DNA, the CDR3 is TGTGCCAGCAGCTTAGACATGGGGTCCCCCTATCAGCCCCAGCATTTT. It codes for CASSLDMGSPYQPQHF.

V usage is TRBV25-1 and J usage is TRBJ2-2, with TRBD2 as a possible D gene (5 bases). V dropped 6 bases and J dropped 2 bases, with 16 bases sitting between them. This CDR3 is 16 amino acids long. Per germline, CDR1 MGHDK and CDR2 SYGVNS. CDR3 nucleotide sequence: TGTGCCAGCAGCGACCAGGACTCCACTAACACCGGGGAGCTGTTTTTT. Protein product: CASSDQDSTNTGELFF.

The V and J genes are TRBV19 and TRBJ1-2; 10 bases line up with TRBD1. The CDR3 is 15 residues long. Germline V CDR1 and CDR2: LNHDA, SQIVND (reference sequence). J gave up 8 bases and V 5 bases, and 11 bases lay outside the gene matches. The CDR3 bases are TGTGCCAGTAGTCGACAGGACAGGGGGACGATCGGCTACACCTTC. Translating gives CASSRQDRGTIGYTF.

The rearrangement uses TRBV7-2 and TRBJ1-6, with D maybe TRBD1 (5 bases). The germline V and J ends were trimmed by 5 bases and 4 bases, with 9 bases remaining between them. Germline values: CDR1 SGHTA, CDR2 FQGNSA. The CDR3 contains 14 residues. Here the CDR3 DNA reads TGTGCCAGCAGCCGGGGACGGTATAATTCACCCCTCCACTTT. Translated: CASSRGRYNSPLHF.